A single sample gave rise to the 32 T cell receptor beta chains below, sequenced in a study of shared clonotypes between healthy human individuals. The method was immunoSEQ multiplex PCR; TCRdb's version includes in-frame clones alone and lacks a portion of them. The repertoire consists of some 900,000 clones, with about three quarters occurring once and the leading ten covering nearly 1.5%. Sequencing was carried out using memory CD4+ T cells sorted from blood. Documented subset: CD45RA-negative fraction. The receptors derive from a man aged 18 to 30 in good health.

The genes are TRBV2 and TRBJ2-1, with D hard to call. Germline CDR1 is SNHLY and CDR2 is FYNNEI. V gave up 6 bases and J gave up 2 bases, with 11 bases separating them. The CDR3 runs 14 residues. Here the CDR3 reads CASRLSGPYNEQFF. CDR3 coding DNA: TGTGCCAGCAGACTTAGTGGGCCCTACAATGAGCAGTTCTTC.

The chain couples TRBV6-5 to TRBJ1-2, with 9 nucleotides matching TRBD1. Trimming cost V 6 bases and J 2 bases; bases outside gene matches: 4. The CDR3 has 14 amino acids. The germline V gene encodes CDR1 MNHEY and CDR2 SVGAGI. The CDR3 sequence is CASRRTGVNYGYTF. CDR3 in DNA: TGTGCCAGCAGGCGGACAGGGGTAAACTATGGCTACACCTTC.

This chain connects TRBV5-4 to TRBJ2-7; D unclear. The V end was cut by 3 bases, the J end by 2 bases, with 9 bases between. Germline CDR1 and CDR2: SGHNT and YYREEE (reference sequence). CDR3 size: 13 residues. In DNA, the CDR3 is TGTGCCAGCAGCTCCGTAGAGGCCTACGAGCAGTACTTC. Its protein is CASSSVEAYEQYF.

The rearrangement joins TRBV10-3 to TRBJ2-1; TRBD1 matches 7 bases. Germline V gene data show CDR1 as ENHRY and CDR2 as SYGVKD. V lost 0 bases to trimming and J lost 5 bases; unmatched junction nucleotides: 1. The CDR3 covers 14 residues. The CDR3 region is CAISESGQDNEQFF. CDR3 DNA sequence: TGTGCCATCAGTGAGTCTGGACAGGACAATGAGCAGTTCTTC.

The J gene is TRBJ1-6, the V gene TRBV5-1; D gene unclear. The V end was cut by 0 bases, the J end by 7 bases, with 5 bases between. Germline V lookup: CDR1 SGHRS, CDR2 YFSETQ. The CDR3 covers 13 residues. CDR3 DNA: TGCGCCAGCAGCTTGGACACCAATTCACCCCTCCACTTT. It translates to CASSLDTNSPLHF.

The chain joins TRBV19 to TRBJ1-1; 9 bases map to TRBD1. Per the germline V gene, CDR1 is LNHDA and CDR2 is SQIVND (reference sequence). The V segment lost 4 bases and the J segment 7 bases; nucleotides outside the gene matches: 7. The CDR3 length is 14 residues. For the CDR3, the DNA is TGTGCCAGTAGTAAAGTCCCGGGACAGGGTGAAGCTTTCTTT. This codes for CASSKVPGQGEAFF.

V gene TRBV7-2 combines with J gene TRBJ2-7, with D perhaps matching TRBD2 (5 bases). V was clipped by 2 bases and J by 0 bases, with 11 bases between them. The CDR3 has 15 amino acids. Germline CDR1 SGHTA, CDR2 FQGNSA. In DNA form, the CDR3 reads TGTGCCAGCAGCTTAAGAGGGTCCCTCTCCTACGAGCAGTACTTC. It is translated as CASSLRGSLSYEQYF.

The gene calls are TRBV9 and TRBJ2-1; possibly TRBD1 for D (6 bases). V was clipped by 3 bases and J by 16 bases, with 14 bases between them. Germline CDR1 SGDLS, CDR2 YYNGEE. This CDR3 has 11 residues. The CDR3 region is CASSARDIQFF. The CDR3 nucleotides read TGTGCCAGCAGCGCCCGGGACATTCAATTCTTC.

This clone was recorded a few times. V gene TRBV5-4 combines with J gene TRBJ2-3, with a tentative D call TRBD2 (6 bases). The germline V gene has CDR1 SGHNT and CDR2 YYREEE (reference sequence). V lost 0 bases and J 6 bases, leaving 11 bases between the germline ends. The CDR3 spans 14 residues. The DNA for the CDR3 is TGTGCCAGCAGCTTGGAGGGGCTAGCGGATACGCAGTATTTT. Translation gives CASSLEGLADTQYF.

The chain combines TRBV5-1 with TRBJ2-5, with 10 positions matching TRBD2. V lost 6 bases to trimming and J lost 4 bases; unmatched junction nucleotides: 6. This CDR3 region has 14 residues. CDR1 and CDR2 from the germline V gene are SGHRS and YFSETQ. CDR3 sequence: CASTAGTSVETQYF. CDR3 sequence (DNA): TGCGCCAGCACCGCCGGGACTAGCGTAGAGACCCAGTACTTC.

The chain recombines TRBV9 with TRBJ2-5, with D perhaps given as TRBD1 or TRBD2 (5 bases each). Germline CDR1 and CDR2: SGDLS and YYNGEE. The CDR3 spans 11 residues. V lost 3 bases and J lost 5, with 5 bases in between. The CDR3 spells CASSGGETQYF. The CDR3 DNA reads as TGTGCCAGCAGCGGGGGGGAGACCCAGTACTTC.

In its sample, this clone was seen a few times. The rearrangement uses TRBV28 and TRBJ1-2; D unclear. Trimming left V 6 bases short and J 2 bases short, with 7 bases between. CDR1 and CDR2 from the germline V gene are MDHEN and SYDVKM. The CDR3 spans 12 residues. CDR3: CASSFGNYGYTF. For the CDR3, the DNA is TGTGCCAGCAGCTTCGGGAACTATGGCTACACCTTC.

This rearrangement joins TRBV5-5 to TRBJ1-2; D unresolved. The CDR3 runs to 16 residues. Germline CDR1 and CDR2: SGHKS and YYEKEE (reference sequence). With 4 bases removed from V and 0 bases from J, the gap between germline ends came to 16 bases. CDR3 residues: CASSRAPDGANYGYTF. In DNA form, the CDR3 reads TGTGCCAGCAGCCGTGCACCTGACGGGGCTAACTATGGCTACACCTTC.

This clone was counted ten times or more. This chain uses TRBV6-5 with TRBJ2-1; no clear D gene. Per germline, CDR1 MNHEY and CDR2 SVGAGI. The CDR3 runs 11 residues. V lost 10 bases to trimming and J lost 7 bases, with 11 bases between them. In DNA form, the CDR3 reads TGTGCCACCCAATCAGGAAATGAGCAGTTCTTC. It yields the protein CATQSGNEQFF.

The chain links TRBV10-3 to TRBJ2-7; no definite D call. Deletions cut 6 bases from V and 2 bases from J, with 14 bases between. This CDR3 region has 14 residues. CDR1 and CDR2 (germline): ENHRY, SYGVKD. The DNA of the CDR3 is TGTGCCATCAGCGACCACGGTGGGACCTACGAGCAGTACTTC. This encodes CAISDHGGTYEQYF.

The chain uses TRBV10-3 and TRBJ2-3; TRBD2 matches at 8 bases. J lost 4 bases, V lost 7 bases, and 7 bases had no gene match. The CDR3 sequence is 14 residues long. Germline values: CDR1 ENHRY, CDR2 SYGVKD. CDR3 amino acids: CAIKASGGADTQYF. As DNA, the CDR3 is TGTGCCATCAAGGCCAGCGGGGGCGCAGATACGCAGTATTTT.

In this sample, this clone turned up many times. The chain carries TRBV6-5 and TRBJ1-2, with 8 bases that match TRBD1. Trimming took 2 bases from V and 3 from J; bases not matched to a gene: 5. The CDR3 is 15 residues long. Germline values: CDR1 MNHEY, CDR2 SVGAGI. The DNA of the CDR3 is TGTGCCAGCAGTTACGTGCAGGGGGCAGACTATGGCTACACCTTC. The encoded protein is CASSYVQGADYGYTF.

The rearrangement links TRBV2 to TRBJ2-7; D gene uncertain. Germline CDR1 SNHLY, CDR2 FYNNEI. V was shortened by 4 bases and J by 0 bases, with 4 bases between the two germline ends. The CDR3 extends over 12 amino acids. The CDR3 here is CASSVISYEQYF. In DNA, the CDR3 is TGTGCCAGCAGTGTGATCTCCTACGAGCAGTACTTC.

This clone was seen only once. The same CDR3 is also encoded by other DNA sequences in this sample. J is TRBJ1-5 and V is TRBV5-1; no definite D call. The V gene lost 2 bases and the J gene lost 3 bases, with 9 bases spanning the gap. In germline, CDR1 is SGHRS, CDR2 YFSETQ. CDR3 length equals 14 residues. The CDR3: CASSLDGDNQPQHF. CDR3 in DNA: TGCGCCAGCAGCTTAGACGGGGACAATCAGCCCCAGCATTTT.

This chain links TRBV5-1 with TRBJ2-5; TRBD1 might be the D (5 bases). Germline CDR1 SGHRS, CDR2 YFSETQ. The length of the CDR3 is 14 residues. V lost 4 bases to trimming and J lost 4 bases, with 14 bases between them. CDR3 sequence: CASSLGKGPETQYF. CDR3 coding DNA: TGCGCCAGCAGCCTCGGTAAGGGGCCAGAGACCCAGTACTTC.

The V and J genes are TRBV27 and TRBJ1-5; 7 nucleotides match TRBD1. The CDR3 loop spans 14 amino acids. Germline-derived CDR1 and CDR2 are MNHEY and SMNVEV (reference sequence). V was pared by 4 bases and J by 13 bases, with 13 bases of the junction left unmatched. DNA for the CDR3: TGTGCCAGCAGTTCCCTACAGGGGTCCTACCCACAGCATTTT. This codes for CASSSLQGSYPQHF.

The V and J genes are TRBV9 and TRBJ2-3; D is uncertain. The V end lost 3 bases, the J end lost 2 bases, and 7 bases lay between the germline ends. From germline, CDR1 is SGDLS and CDR2 YYNGEE. The length of the CDR3 is 13 residues. DNA for the CDR3: TGTGCCAGCAGCGAATACAACACAGATACGCAGTATTTT. Amino acid sequence: CASSEYNTDTQYF. The full variable domain, rest sourced from reference TRBV9 and TRBJ2-3, is DSGVTQTPKHLITATGQRVTLRCSPRSGDLSVYWYQQSLDQGLQFLIQYYNGEERAKGNILERFSAQQFPDLHSELNLSSLELGDSALYFCASSEYNTDTQYFGPGTRLTVL.

The chain carries TRBV5-1 and TRBJ2-1, with 11 bases lining up with TRBD1. The CDR3 totals 16 residues. The V segment lost 4 bases and the J segment 6 bases; nucleotides outside the gene matches: 9. Germline V gives CDR1 SGHRS, CDR2 YFSETQ. Here the CDR3 DNA reads TGCGCCAGCAGCGCTATTGGACAGGGGGCTGTCAATGAGCAGTTCTTC. Translated: CASSAIGQGAVNEQFF.

To note about this clone: Additional DNA sequences in this sample encode the identical CDR3. V and J are TRBV27 and TRBJ2-3, with D perhaps TRBD1 (6 bases). This CDR3 comprises 14 residues. The V and J ends lost 3 bases and 3 bases respectively, with 10 bases between them. In germline, CDR1 is MNHEY, CDR2 SMNVEV (reference sequence). The CDR3 sequence: CASSFQGRTDTQYF. CDR3 nucleotide sequence: TGTGCCAGCAGTTTCCAGGGGAGAACAGATACGCAGTATTTT.

The chain has TRBV6-1 and TRBJ2-1, with D uncertain. V lost 2 bases, J lost 0 bases, and 14 bases lay in between. Germline V gene sequence: CDR1 MNHNS, CDR2 SASEGT. The CDR3 has 17 residues. CDR3 amino acids: CASSEFYETSSYNEQFF. In nucleotides, the CDR3 is TGTGCCAGCAGTGAATTTTATGAGACAAGCTCCTACAATGAGCAGTTCTTC.

The chain uses TRBV6-1 and TRBJ1-2; unclear D gene. The germline V gene has CDR1 MNHNS and CDR2 SASEGT. CDR3 size: 13 residues. Between the trimmed V and J ends, which lost 0 bases and 2 bases, there was a span of 4 bases. In DNA, the CDR3 is TGTGCCAGCAGTGAAGCCCGAAACTATGGCTACACCTTC. Translating it yields CASSEARNYGYTF.

This clone turned up a few times. This rearrangement joins TRBV5-5 to TRBJ2-1; possibly TRBD1 for D (6 bases). The V gene lost 0 bases and the J gene lost 1 base, with 8 bases spanning the gap. Germline V gene data show CDR1 as SGHKS and CDR2 as YYEKEE (reference sequence). The length of the CDR3 is 15 residues. CDR3 protein: CASSLVGQSYNEQFF. The CDR3 region has the DNA TGTGCCAGCAGCTTGGTTGGACAGTCCTACAATGAGCAGTTCTTC.

This clone has at least ten counts. The J gene is TRBJ2-3, the V gene TRBV6-5; no clear D gene. Trimming took off 5 bases at V and 6 bases at J, with 9 bases between the two ends. Germline values: CDR1 MNHEY, CDR2 SVGAGI. The CDR3 has 12 amino acids. The CDR3 sequence is CASSPPGDTQYF. The CDR3 coding sequence is TGTGCCAGCAGTCCCCCCGGGGATACGCAGTATTTT.

The chain combines TRBV6-6 with TRBJ2-2; D not resolved. Germline assignment: CDR1 MNHNY and CDR2 SVGAGI (reference sequence). V lost 8 bases and J lost 2, with 12 bases in between. The CDR3 runs 14 residues. The CDR3 is CASVVRHNTGELFF. The CDR3 DNA reads TGTGCCAGCGTAGTCCGGCACAACACCGGGGAGCTGTTTTTT.

This sequence joins TRBV28 and TRBJ1-2; D is uncertain. Germline V gene sequence: CDR1 MDHEN, CDR2 SYDVKM. The CDR3 extends over 13 amino acids. V lost 5 bases and J lost 2, with 9 bases in between. In nucleotides, the CDR3 is TGTGCCAGCAGTGAAGGTGCGAACTATGGCTACACCTTC. It yields the protein CASSEGANYGYTF.

The V gene is TRBV6-1, the J gene TRBJ1-5; TRBD1 matches 7 bases. The CDR3 is made up of 14 amino acids. The ends lost 5 bases at V and 3 bases at J; junction bases unmatched: 4. Per germline, CDR1 MNHNS and CDR2 SASEGT. The CDR3 loop is CASSLTGNNQPQHF. For the CDR3, the DNA is TGTGCCAGCAGTCTGACAGGGAACAATCAGCCCCAGCATTTT.

The rearrangement links TRBV6-1 to TRBJ1-6, with 7 positions matching TRBD1. Looked up from germline, CDR1 is MNHNS and CDR2 is SASEGT. V gave up 4 bases and J gave up 0 bases; unmatched junction bases: 9. The length of the CDR3 is 18 residues. The CDR3 here is CASSAGRGLLSYNSPLHF. The CDR3 nucleotides read TGTGCCAGCAGTGCAGGCAGGGGGTTACTCTCCTATAATTCACCCCTCCACTTT.